This T cell receptor beta chain was sequenced during a study of blood T cell repertoires in COVID-19. The repertoire was sequenced with immunoSEQ multiplex PCR; TCRdb's copy has only in-frame clones and lacks some. Counted here are approximately 280,000 clones, roughly 85% occurring once; the ten biggest clones make up 2.5% to 3%. The CDR3 is 13 residues long. With 4 bases removed from V and 7 bases from J, the gap between germline ends came to 11 bases. From germline, CDR1 is SGHTA and CDR2 FQGNSA. Input material: PBMCs or T cells enriched from blood (not recorded which). This TCR was sampled from a woman aged 50 to 65 who had recovered from COVID-19. The chain has TRBV7-2 and TRBJ1-5; D is possibly TRBD1 (6 bases). The CDR3 coding sequence is TGTGCCAGCAGCTCCACAGGGCAACAGCCCCAGCATTTT. Amino acid sequence: CASSSTGQQPQHF.